This T cell receptor beta chain derives from a study of T-cell memory formation after mild COVID-19. Study details: There were largely donor-specific TCR clusters. Overall study findings and caveats: Detection of some responders pre-infection suggested pre-existing cross-reactive memory T cells participated. The study found balanced CD4/CD8 in clones contracting day 15 to 85 and a CD4+ lean in later expanders.

A note on this clonotype: The antigen is not known.

Germline CDR1 and CDR2: MNHEY and SVGAGI. This CDR3 has 14 residues. V gave up 2 bases and J gave up 1 base, with 8 bases separating them. UMIs and sample barcodes were carried by the TCR alpha and TCR beta cDNA libraries that 5'RACE produced using constant-segment primers. Using its own MiXCR run on the 5' RACE reads, TCRdb lists one record per CDR3 protein. The profile covers under 200,000 distinct CDR3 sequences, with around 10% appearing a single time and about 3.8% taken by the ten largest. The sample consisted of PBMCs or a T cell subset sorted from them (not recorded which). The TCR was taken from a man in his late teens or twenties who had mild COVID-19 (a few samples of this study predate the infection). Cell type and time point are not known. The chain uses TRBV6-5 and TRBJ1-2; D is uncertain. In DNA form, the CDR3 reads TGTGCCAGCAGTTACCGCGACCTTAACTATGGCTACACCTTC. Its translation is CASSYRDLNYGYTF.